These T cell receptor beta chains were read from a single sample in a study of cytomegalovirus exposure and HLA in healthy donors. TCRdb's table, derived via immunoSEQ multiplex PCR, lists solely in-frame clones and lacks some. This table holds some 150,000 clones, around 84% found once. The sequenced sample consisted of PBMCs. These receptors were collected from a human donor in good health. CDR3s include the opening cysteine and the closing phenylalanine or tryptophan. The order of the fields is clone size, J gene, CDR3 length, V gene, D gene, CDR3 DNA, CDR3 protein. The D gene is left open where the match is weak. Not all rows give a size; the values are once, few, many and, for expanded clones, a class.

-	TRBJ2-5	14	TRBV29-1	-	TGCAGCGTTGAAGATCGGCAGGGCCGAGAGACCCAGTACTTC	CSVEDRQGRETQYF
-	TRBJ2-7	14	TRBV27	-	TGTGCCAGCAGTCCTCTCCCTGTACTGGACGAGCAGTACTTC	CASSPLPVLDEQYF
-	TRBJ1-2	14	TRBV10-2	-	TGCGCCAGCAGTACGGAGAACCAGGGATATGGCTACACCTTC	CASSTENQGYGYTF
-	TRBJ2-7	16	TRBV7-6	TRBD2	TGTGCCAGCAGCTTATCTTCGGGGGGGACTCTCTACGAGCAGTACTTC	CASSLSSGGTLYEQYF
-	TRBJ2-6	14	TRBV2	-	TGTGCCAGCAGTTACATCTCTGGGGCCAACGTCCTGACTTTC	CASSYISGANVLTF
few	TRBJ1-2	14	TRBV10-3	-	TGTGCCATCAGTGAGTCAGTGCAGGTTGATGGCTACACCTTC	CAISESVQVDGYTF
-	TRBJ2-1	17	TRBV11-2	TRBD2	TGTGCCAGCAGCTTAAAGTCCTCCGGGAGGGGGTACAATGAGCAGTTCTTC	CASSLKSSGRGYNEQFF
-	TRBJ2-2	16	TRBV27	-	TGTGCCAGCAGTTCAGTCAGGCCCACATCAAACGGGGAGCTGTTTTTT	CASSSVRPTSNGELFF
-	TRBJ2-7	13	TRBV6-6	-	TGTGCCAGCGGGGGCTCCAAGTGGTACGAGCAGTACTTC	CASGGSKWYEQYF
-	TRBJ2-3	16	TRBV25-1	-	TGTGCCAGCAGTGAGGGGGCAGCCCCTAGCACAGATACGCAGTATTTT	CASSEGAAPSTDTQYF
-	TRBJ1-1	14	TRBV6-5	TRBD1	TGTGCCAGCAGTCGGGGGACAGGGGACACTGAAGCTTTCTTT	CASSRGTGDTEAFF
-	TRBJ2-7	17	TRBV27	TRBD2	TGTGCCAGCAGTTCTAGGACTAGCGGGAGTTCCTACTACGAGCAGTACTTC	CASSSRTSGSSYYEQYF
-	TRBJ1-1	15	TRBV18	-	TGTGCCAGCTCCCCGGACAAGGATACGTTAAGAGGAGCTTTCTTT	CASSPDKDTLRGAFF
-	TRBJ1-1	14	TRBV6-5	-	TGTGCCAGCAGTTACTCGGCAGGGCCTATTGAAGCTTTCTTT	CASSYSAGPIEAFF
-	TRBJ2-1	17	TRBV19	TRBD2	TGTGCCAGTAGTCCAATCGGGACTAGCGGTTCTTGGCTTGAGCAGTTCTTC	CASSPIGTSGSWLEQFF
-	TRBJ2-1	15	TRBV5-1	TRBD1	TGCGCCAGCAGCTTCGAGGGACAGGACTACAATGAGCAGTTCTTC	CASSFEGQDYNEQFF
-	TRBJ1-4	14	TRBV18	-	TGTGCCAGCTCTGATCAGGGACATAATGAAAAACTGTTTTTT	CASSDQGHNEKLFF
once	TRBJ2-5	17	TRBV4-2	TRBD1	TGTGCCAGCAGCCAACGGACAGGGGGACCCAACCAAGAGACCCAGTACTTC	CASSQRTGGPNQETQYF
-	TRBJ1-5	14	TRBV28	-	TGTGCCAGCAGCTACAGGGCTAGCAATCAGCCCCAGCATTTT	CASSYRASNQPQHF
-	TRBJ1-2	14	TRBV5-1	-	TGCGCCAGCAGCTTGGGAACAGGTCCCAAGGGCTACACCTTC	CASSLGTGPKGYTF
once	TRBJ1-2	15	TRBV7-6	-	TGTGCCAGCAGCCCGACCTCCGGAGAGGACTATGGCTACACCTTC	CASSPTSGEDYGYTF
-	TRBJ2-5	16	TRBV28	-	TGTGCCAGCAGTCCCGCCCGGGGGAGGGGGCAAGAGACCCAGTACTTC	CASSPARGRGQETQYF
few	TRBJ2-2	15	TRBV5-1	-	TGCGCCAGCAGCTTGTTCCTCGCGAACACCGGGGAGCTGTTTTTT	CASSLFLANTGELFF
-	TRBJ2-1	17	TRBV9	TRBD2	TGTGCCAGCAGCGCCGCCCCTAGCGGAAGCTCCTACAATGAGCAGTTCTTC	CASSAAPSGSSYNEQFF
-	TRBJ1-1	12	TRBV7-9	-	TGTGCCACTCGTCGGAGGAACACTGAAGCTTTCTTT	CATRRRNTEAFF
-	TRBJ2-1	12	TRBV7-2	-	TGTGCCAGCAGCTTAGTCGGGGATCGGCAGTTCTTC	CASSLVGDRQFF
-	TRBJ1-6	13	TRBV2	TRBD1	TGTGCCAGTGAGACAGGGCCGAATTCACCCCTCCACTTT	CASETGPNSPLHF
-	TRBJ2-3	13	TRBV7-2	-	TGTGCCAGCAGCTCGGGGGAGACAGATACGCAGTATTTT	CASSSGETDTQYF
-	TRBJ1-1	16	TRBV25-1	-	TGTGCCAGCAGTGACGGGGGAATGGGCAAGAACACTGAAGCTTTCTTT	CASSDGGMGKNTEAFF
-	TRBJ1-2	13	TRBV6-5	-	TGTGCCAGCAGTTCGGGGTACAACTATGGCTACACCTTC	CASSSGYNYGYTF
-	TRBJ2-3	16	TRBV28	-	TGTGCCAGCAGTTTACACCTCGCGGGTACCACAGATACGCAGTATTTT	CASSLHLAGTTDTQYF
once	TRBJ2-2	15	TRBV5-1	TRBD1	TGCGCCAGCAGCGGGACAGGCCTTGGCACCGGGGAGCTGTTTTTT	CASSGTGLGTGELFF
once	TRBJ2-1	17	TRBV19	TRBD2	TGTGCCAGTAGTTCCGGCTGGGGGGGGAGGTCTTACAATGAGCAGTTCTTC	CASSSGWGGRSYNEQFF
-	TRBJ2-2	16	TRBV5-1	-	TGCGCCAGCAGCTCCACGGCGGGGACGAACACCGGGGAGCTGTTTTTT	CASSSTAGTNTGELFF
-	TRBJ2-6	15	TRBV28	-	TGTGCCAGCAGTTTAGCCAGTGCTGGGGCCAACGTCCTGACTTTC	CASSLASAGANVLTF
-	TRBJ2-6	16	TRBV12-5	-	TGTGCTAGTGGTTTTAACCCAGGGACTGGGGCCAACGTCCTGACTTTC	CASGFNPGTGANVLTF
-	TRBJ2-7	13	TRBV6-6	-	TGTGCCAGCAGTTACCGCGACAGCCACGAGCAGTACTTC	CASSYRDSHEQYF
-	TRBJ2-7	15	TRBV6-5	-	TGTGCCAGCAGTCCAGACCGGGACTCAACCTCGGAGCAGTACTTC	CASSPDRDSTSEQYF
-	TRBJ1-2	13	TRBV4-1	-	TGCGCCAGCAGCCAAGACGGAGGGGTTGGCTACACCTTC	CASSQDGGVGYTF
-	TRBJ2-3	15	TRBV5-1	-	TGCGCCAGCAGCTTGGTCCCCCCTCCCACAGATACGCAGTATTTT	CASSLVPPPTDTQYF
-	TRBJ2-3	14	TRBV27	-	TGTGCCAGCAGTTTATACTCGAGCACAGATACGCAGTATTTT	CASSLYSSTDTQYF
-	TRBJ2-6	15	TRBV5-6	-	TGTGCCAGCAGCTTGAGTGGAGCTGGGGCCAACGTCCTGACTTTC	CASSLSGAGANVLTF
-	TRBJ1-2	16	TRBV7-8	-	TGTGCCAGCAACCCCTGGACAGATCTTCTCAACTATGGCTACACCTTC	CASNPWTDLLNYGYTF
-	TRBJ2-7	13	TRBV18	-	TGTGCCAGCTCACGAATGGAGCGGGACGAGCAGTACTTC	CASSRMERDEQYF
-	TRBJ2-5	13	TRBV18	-	TGTGCCAGCTCACCGCTCCCTGGAGAGAACCAGTACTTC	CASSPLPGENQYF
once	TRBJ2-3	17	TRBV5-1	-	TGCGCCAGCAGCCGGAGGGGCGGAACTTCTAGCACAGATACGCAGTATTTT	CASSRRGGTSSTDTQYF
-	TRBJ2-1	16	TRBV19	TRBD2	TGTGCCAGTAGTACCTCCGGGACTAGCTGGGGCAATGAGCAGTTCTTC	CASSTSGTSWGNEQFF